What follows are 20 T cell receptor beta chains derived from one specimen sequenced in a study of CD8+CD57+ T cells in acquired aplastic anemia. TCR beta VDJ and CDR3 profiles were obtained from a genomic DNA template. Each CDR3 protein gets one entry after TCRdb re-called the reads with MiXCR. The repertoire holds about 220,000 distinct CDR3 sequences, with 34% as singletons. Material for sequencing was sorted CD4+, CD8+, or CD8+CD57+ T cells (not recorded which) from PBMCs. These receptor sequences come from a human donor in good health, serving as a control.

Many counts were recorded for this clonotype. CDR3 nucleotides: TGCGCCAGCAGCCATTCCGGGTCTGGCGGCGGCTACACCTTC. Its translation is CASSHSGSGGGYTF. The J gene is TRBJ1-2, the V gene TRBV4-1; D gene unclear. CDR3 length: 14 residues. The V gene lost 3 bases and the J gene lost 8 bases, with 16 bases spanning the gap. Germline V gives CDR1 MGHRA, CDR2 YSYEKL.

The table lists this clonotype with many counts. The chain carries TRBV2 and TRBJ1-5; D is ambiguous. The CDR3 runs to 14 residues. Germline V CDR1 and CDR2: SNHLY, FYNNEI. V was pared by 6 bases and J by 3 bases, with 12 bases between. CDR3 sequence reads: CASREEFSNQPQHF. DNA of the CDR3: TGTGCCAGCAGGGAGGAGTTTTCCAATCAGCCCCAGCATTTT.

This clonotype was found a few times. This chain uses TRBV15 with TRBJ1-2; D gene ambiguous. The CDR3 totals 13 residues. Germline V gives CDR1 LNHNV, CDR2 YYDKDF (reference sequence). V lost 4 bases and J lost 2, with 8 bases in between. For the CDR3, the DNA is TGTGCCACCAGCAAGGACCTGAACTATGGCTACACCTTC. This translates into CATSKDLNYGYTF. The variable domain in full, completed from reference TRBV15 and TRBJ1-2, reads DAMVIQNPRYQVTQFGKPVTLSCSQTLNHNVMYWYQQKSSQAPKLLFHYYDKDFNNEADTPDNFQSRRPNTSFCFLDIRSPGLGDTAMYLCATSKDLNYGYTFGSGTRLTVV.

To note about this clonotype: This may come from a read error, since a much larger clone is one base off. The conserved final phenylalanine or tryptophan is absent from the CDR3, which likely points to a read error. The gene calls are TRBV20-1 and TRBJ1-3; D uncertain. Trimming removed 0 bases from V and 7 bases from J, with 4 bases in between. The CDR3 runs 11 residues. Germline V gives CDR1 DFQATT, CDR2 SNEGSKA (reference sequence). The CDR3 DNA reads TGCAGTGCTAGAGAGAGGAACACCATATATTCT. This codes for CSARERNTIYS.

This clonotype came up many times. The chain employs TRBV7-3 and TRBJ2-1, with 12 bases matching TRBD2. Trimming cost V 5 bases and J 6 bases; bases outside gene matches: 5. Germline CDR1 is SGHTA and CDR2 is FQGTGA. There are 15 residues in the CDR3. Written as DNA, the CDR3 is TGTGCCAGCAGCGCCGGGACTAGCGGGCTCAATGAGCAGTTCTTC. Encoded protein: CASSAGTSGLNEQFF.

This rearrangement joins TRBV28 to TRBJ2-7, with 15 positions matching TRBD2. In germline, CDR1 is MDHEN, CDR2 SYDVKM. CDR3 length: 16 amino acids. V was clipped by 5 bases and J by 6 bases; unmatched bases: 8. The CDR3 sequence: CASSDPGTSGRSEQYF. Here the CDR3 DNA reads TGTGCCAGCAGTGACCCCGGGACTAGCGGGAGGAGCGAGCAGTACTTC.

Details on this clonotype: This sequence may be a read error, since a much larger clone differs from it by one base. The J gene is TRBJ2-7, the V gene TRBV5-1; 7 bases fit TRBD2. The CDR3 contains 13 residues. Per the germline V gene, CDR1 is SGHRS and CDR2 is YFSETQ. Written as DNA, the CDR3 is TGCGCCAGCGGGCCGGGGGGTCCCTACGAGCGGTACTTC. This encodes CASGPGGPYERYF.

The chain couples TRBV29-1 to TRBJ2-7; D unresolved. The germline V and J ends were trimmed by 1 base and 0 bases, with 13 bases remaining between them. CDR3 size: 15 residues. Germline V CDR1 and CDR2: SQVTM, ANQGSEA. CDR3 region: CSVEVQTASSYEQYF. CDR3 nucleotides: TGCAGCGTTGAAGTGCAAACAGCGAGCTCCTACGAGCAGTACTTC.

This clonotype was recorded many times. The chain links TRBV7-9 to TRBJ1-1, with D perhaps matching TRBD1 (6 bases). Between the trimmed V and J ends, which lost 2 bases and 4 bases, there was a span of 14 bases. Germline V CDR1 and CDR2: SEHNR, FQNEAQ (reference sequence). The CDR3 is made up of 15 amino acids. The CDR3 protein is CASSLSSSRGTEAFF. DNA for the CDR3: TGTGCCAGCAGCTTATCGTCTTCCAGGGGCACTGAAGCTTTCTTT.

For the CDR3, the DNA is TGTGCCAGCAGACTGACAGGGGGCGGACACGAGCAGTACTTC. It encodes CASRLTGGGHEQYF. J is TRBJ2-7 and V is TRBV3-1; the match to TRBD1 covers 10 bases. The CDR3 totals 14 residues. J gave up 5 bases and V 6 bases, and 7 bases lay outside the gene matches. CDR1 and CDR2 (germline): LGHDT, YNNKEL (reference sequence).

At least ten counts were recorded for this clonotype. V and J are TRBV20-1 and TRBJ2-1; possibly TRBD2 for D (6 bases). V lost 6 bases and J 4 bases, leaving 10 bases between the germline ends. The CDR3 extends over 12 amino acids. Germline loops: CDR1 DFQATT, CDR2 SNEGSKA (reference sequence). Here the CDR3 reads CSAKTRYNEQFF. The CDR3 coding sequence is TGCAGTGCGAAGACTAGATACAATGAGCAGTTCTTC.

The chain's CDR3 is CASRQGSRYNEQFF. The CDR3 DNA reads as TGTGCCAGTAGACAGGGGAGCAGGTACAATGAGCAGTTCTTC. The chain recombines TRBV19 with TRBJ2-1, with 7 bases that match TRBD1. The CDR3 runs to 14 residues. Losses at the gene ends were 6 bases for V and 4 bases for J; bases not matched to a gene: 6. CDR1 and CDR2 (germline): LNHDA, SQIVND (reference sequence).

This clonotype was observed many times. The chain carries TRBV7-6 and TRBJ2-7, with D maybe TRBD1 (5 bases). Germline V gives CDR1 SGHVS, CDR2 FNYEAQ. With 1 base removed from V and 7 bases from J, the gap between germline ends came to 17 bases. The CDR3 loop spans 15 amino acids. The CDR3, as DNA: TGTGCCAGCAGCTTAGTCAGGGATGGGCTACGGGAGCAGTACTTC. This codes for CASSLVRDGLREQYF.

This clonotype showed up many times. In DNA form, the CDR3 reads TGTGCCAGCAGCTTAGTGCTGAGCTCCTACGAGCAGTACTTC. Amino acid sequence: CASSLVLSSYEQYF. The chain recombines TRBV7-8 with TRBJ2-7; D not certain. CDR1 is SGHVS and CDR2 is FQNEAQ in the germline V gene. V shed 1 base and J shed 0 bases, with 7 bases lying between them. The CDR3 loop spans 14 amino acids.

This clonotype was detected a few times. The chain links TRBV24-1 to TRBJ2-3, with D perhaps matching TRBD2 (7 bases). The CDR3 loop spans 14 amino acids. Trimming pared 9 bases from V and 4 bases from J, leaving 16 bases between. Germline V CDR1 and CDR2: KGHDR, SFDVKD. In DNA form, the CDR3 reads TGTGCCACCCGTGGGGGCCTAGCGGCAGATACGCAGTATTTT. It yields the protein CATRGGLAADTQYF.

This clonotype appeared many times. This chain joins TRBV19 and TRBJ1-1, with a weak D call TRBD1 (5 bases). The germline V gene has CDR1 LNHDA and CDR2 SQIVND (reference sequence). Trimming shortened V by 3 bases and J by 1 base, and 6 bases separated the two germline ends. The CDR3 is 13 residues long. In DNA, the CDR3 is TGTGCCAGTAGTATCACAGGGAACACTGAAGCTTTCTTT. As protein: CASSITGNTEAFF.

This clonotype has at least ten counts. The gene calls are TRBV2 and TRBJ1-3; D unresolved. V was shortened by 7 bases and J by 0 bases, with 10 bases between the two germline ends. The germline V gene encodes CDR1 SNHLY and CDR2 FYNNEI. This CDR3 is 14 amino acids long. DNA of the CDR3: TGTGCCAGCACCGCCCGGTCCTCTGGAAACACCATATATTTT. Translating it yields CASTARSSGNTIYF.

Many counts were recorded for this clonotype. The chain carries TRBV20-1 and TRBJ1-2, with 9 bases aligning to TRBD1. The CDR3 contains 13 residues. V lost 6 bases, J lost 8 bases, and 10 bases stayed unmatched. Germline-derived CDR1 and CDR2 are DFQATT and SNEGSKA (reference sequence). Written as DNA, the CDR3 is TGCAGTGCGGAGGCCGGGACAGGGCCGGGCTACACCTTC. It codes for CSAEAGTGPGYTF.

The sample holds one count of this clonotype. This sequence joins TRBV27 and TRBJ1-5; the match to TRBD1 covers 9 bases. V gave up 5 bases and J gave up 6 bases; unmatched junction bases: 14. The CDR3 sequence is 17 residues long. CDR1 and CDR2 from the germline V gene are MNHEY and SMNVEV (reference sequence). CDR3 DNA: TGTGCCAGCAGTACGCGAACAGGGGGCGCGGAGCGTCAGCCCCAGCATTTT. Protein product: CASSTRTGGAERQPQHF.

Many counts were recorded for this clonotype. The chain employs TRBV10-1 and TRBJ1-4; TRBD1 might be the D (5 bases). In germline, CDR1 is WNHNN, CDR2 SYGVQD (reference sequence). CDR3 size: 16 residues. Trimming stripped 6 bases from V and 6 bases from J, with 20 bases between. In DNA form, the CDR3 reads TGCGCCAGCAGGGATACCCCCGGGACGGGTGATGAAAAACTGTTTTTT. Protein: CASRDTPGTGDEKLFF.